Following are 26 T cell receptor beta chains from one sample sequenced in a study of long-term antiretroviral therapy in people with HIV. An immunoSEQ assay, version v3.0, was performed at survey level. Measured with immunoSEQ multiplex PCR; TCRdb has only the in-frame clones, and not every one. This table has 30,000 to 35,000 clones, roughly 85% appearing once. This specimen was unsorted PBMCs, taken 0.4 years before starting antiretroviral therapy. All receptors come from a man between 18 and 35 years old with HIV.

A few counts support this clone. The chain combines TRBV28 with TRBJ1-4; 7 bases are shared with TRBD1. In germline, CDR1 is MDHEN, CDR2 SYDVKM. The CDR3 is made up of 15 amino acids. After removal of 7 bases from V and 3 bases from J, the junction contained 8 bases not matched to a gene. CDR3 DNA sequence: TGTGCCAGCATCCGAAGACAGGGACCTAATGAAAAACTGTTTTTT. It yields the protein CASIRRQGPNEKLFF. Combining the CDR3 with reference TRBV28 and TRBJ1-4 gives the whole variable domain DVKVTQSSRYLVKRTGEKVFLECVQDMDHENMFWYRQDPGLGLRLIYFSYDVKMKEKGDIPEGYSVSREKKERFSLILESASTNQTSMYLCASIRRQGPNEKLFFGSGTQLSVL.

J is TRBJ2-1 and V is TRBV13; no reliable D call. V was trimmed by 6 bases and J by 8 bases, leaving 17 bases between them. The CDR3 contains 14 residues. The germline V gene has CDR1 PRHDT and CDR2 FYEKMQ (reference sequence). The DNA for the CDR3 is TGTGCCAGCAGTTGGAGCGCCTTGTGGGATGAGCAGTTCTTC. Protein: CASSWSALWDEQFF. Supplemented by reference TRBV13 and TRBJ2-1, the full variable domain reads AAGVIQSPRHLIKEKRETATLKCYPIPRHDTVYWYQQGPGQDPQFLISFYEKMQSDKGSIPDRFSAQQFSDYHSELNMSSLELGDSALYFCASSWSALWDEQFFGPGTRLTVL.

This chain connects TRBV29-1 to TRBJ1-4; D is uncertain. V lost 3 bases to trimming and J lost 4 bases, with 15 bases between them. This CDR3 comprises 15 residues. Germline assignment: CDR1 SQVTM and CDR2 ANQGSEA. The CDR3 bases are TGCAGCGTTGATCTGGTTGAGACGGGTAATGAAAAACTGTTTTTT. As protein: CSVDLVETGNEKLFF. Full variable domain (outside the CDR3, taken from reference TRBV29-1 and TRBJ1-4): SAVISQKPSRDICQRGTSLTIQCQVDSQVTMMFWYRQQPGQSLTLIATANQGSEATYESGFVIDKFPISRPNLTFSTLTVSNMSPEDSSIYLCSVDLVETGNEKLFFGSGTQLSVL.

The gene calls are TRBV30 and TRBJ1-5; D is perhaps TRBD1 (5 bases). The CDR3 length is 14 residues. V was pared by 2 bases and J by 4 bases, with 12 bases between. Germline values: CDR1 GTSNPN, CDR2 SVGIG (reference sequence). The CDR3 DNA is TGTGCCTGGAGTTTGGCAGGGACGAATCAGCCCCAGCATTTT. Protein sequence: CAWSLAGTNQPQHF. Filled out from reference TRBV30 and TRBJ1-5, the complete variable domain reads SQTIHQWPATLVQPVGSPLSLECTVEGTSNPNLYWYRQAAGRGLQLLFYSVGIGQISSEVPQNLSASRPQDRQFILSSKKLLLSDSGFYLCAWSLAGTNQPQHFGDGTRLSIL.

The genes are TRBV5-5 and TRBJ2-3; 9 nucleotides match TRBD2. The CDR3 consists of 16 residues. CDR1 and CDR2 from the germline V gene are SGHKS and YYEKEE (reference sequence). Trimming at V came to 7 bases and at J to 5 bases, leaving 14 bases not matched to a gene. The CDR3 region is CASLLGVAGVGDTQYF. The CDR3 DNA reads TGTGCCAGCCTTCTGGGGGTAGCGGGAGTTGGAGATACGCAGTATTTT.

The chain links TRBV5-1 to TRBJ2-5, with TRBD2 matching over 11 bases. J gave up 4 bases and V 0 bases, and 5 bases lay outside the gene matches. There are 16 residues in the CDR3. Germline CDR1 SGHRS, CDR2 YFSETQ. DNA of the CDR3: TGCGCCAGCAGCTTGGTTGGTAGCGGGGGGGCAGAGACCCAGTACTTC. It yields the protein CASSLVGSGGAETQYF.

The count of this clone is one. The chain carries TRBV4-3 and TRBJ2-1; D is unresolved. Germline CDR1 and CDR2: LGHNA and YSLEER. The CDR3 sequence is 11 residues long. Trimming removed 8 bases at V and 8 bases at J, with 10 bases between. CDR3 bases: TGCGCCAGCGGCCGCCCCCATGAGCAGTTCTTC. Its translation is CASGRPHEQFF.

The chain combines TRBV2 with TRBJ2-3; TRBD2 aligns across 8 bases. The germline V gene has CDR1 SNHLY and CDR2 FYNNEI. The CDR3 spans 15 residues. Trimming took 6 bases from V and 4 from J; bases not matched to a gene: 9. CDR3 in DNA: TGTGCCAGCAGGAGGGCTAGCGGGTCCCCAGATACGCAGTATTTT. It translates to CASRRASGSPDTQYF.

In its sample, this clone was seen once. The CDR3 protein is CASSFSGGAYEQYF. For the CDR3, the DNA is TGTGCCAGCAGCTTTAGCGGCGGCGCCTACGAGCAGTACTTC. The chain is built from TRBV5-4 and TRBJ2-7; D might be TRBD2 (6 bases). V was shortened by 2 bases and J by 2 bases, with 11 bases between the two germline ends. CDR1 is SGHNT and CDR2 is YYREEE in the germline V gene (reference sequence). The CDR3 runs to 14 residues.

This clone was seen a single time. The chain carries TRBV19 and TRBJ1-6; D is uncertain. Germline V gene data show CDR1 as LNHDA and CDR2 as SQIVND (reference sequence). V was pared by 1 base and J by 5 bases, with 15 bases between. The CDR3 contains 17 residues. CDR3 DNA: TGTGCCAGTAGTATAGGGCGGCTGACCCGTGATAATTCACCCCTCCACTTT. Encoded protein: CASSIGRLTRDNSPLHF.

Here the CDR3 DNA reads TGTGCCAGCAGCTTGTCACTAGCGGGAGACAATGAGCAGTTCTTC. This gives the protein CASSLSLAGDNEQFF. The chain combines TRBV5-4 with TRBJ2-1; TRBD2 matches 11 bases. Germline V gene sequence: CDR1 SGHNT, CDR2 YYREEE (reference sequence). V gave up 1 base and J gave up 5 bases; unmatched junction bases: 2. CDR3 length equals 15 residues.

V usage is TRBV19 and J usage is TRBJ2-1, with 9 bases that match TRBD2. Trimming cost V 0 bases and J 9 bases; bases outside gene matches: 6. CDR3 length: 15 amino acids. Germline V gives CDR1 LNHDA, CDR2 SQIVND (reference sequence). The CDR3 spells CASSIEAGGVGEQFF. Written as DNA, the CDR3 is TGTGCCAGTAGTATAGAAGCGGGGGGTGTCGGTGAGCAGTTCTTC.

The genes are TRBV5-1 and TRBJ2-5, with a tentative D call TRBD2 (5 bases). The CDR3 is made up of 12 amino acids. In germline, CDR1 is SGHRS, CDR2 YFSETQ. Between the trimmed V and J ends, which lost 4 bases and 5 bases, there was a span of 9 bases. The CDR3: CASSPREETQYF. For the CDR3, the DNA is TGCGCCAGCAGCCCTAGGGAGGAGACCCAGTACTTC.

The chain combines TRBV5-1 with TRBJ1-5; maybe TRBD1 (5 bases). The V and J ends lost 0 bases and 7 bases respectively, with 14 bases between them. CDR1 and CDR2 from the germline V gene are SGHRS and YFSETQ. CDR3 length equals 15 residues. The CDR3 here is CASSLDSGSGQPQHF. CDR3 coding DNA: TGCGCCAGCAGCTTGGACTCAGGGTCAGGGCAGCCCCAGCATTTT.

The chain joins TRBV2 to TRBJ2-1, with D tentatively TRBD1 (6 bases). The CDR3 totals 14 residues. Germline V gene lookup returns CDR1 SNHLY and CDR2 FYNNEI. The V gene lost 0 bases and the J gene lost 8 bases, with 11 bases spanning the gap. The CDR3: CASSEAWGPYEQFF. CDR3 sequence (DNA): TGTGCCAGCAGTGAAGCATGGGGGCCCTATGAGCAGTTCTTC.

CDR3 sequence: CASSLDRRGGELFF. CDR3 bases: TGTGCCAGCAGCTTAGATAGAAGGGGCGGGGAGCTGTTTTTT. The chain employs TRBV11-3 and TRBJ2-2; D is possibly TRBD1 (5 bases). The CDR3 sequence is 14 residues long. V was shortened by 0 bases and J by 7 bases, with 9 bases between the two germline ends. Germline CDR1 reads SGHNT; CDR2 reads YENEEA.

The V and J genes are TRBV5-4 and TRBJ2-3; D gene ambiguous. The CDR3 is made up of 13 amino acids. V lost 4 bases and J lost 2, with 8 bases in between. Germline-derived CDR1 and CDR2 are SGHNT and YYREEE (reference sequence). CDR3 sequence (DNA): TGTGCCAGCAGCGTGATGACCACAGATACGCAGTATTTT. Amino acids: CASSVMTTDTQYF.

V gene TRBV30 combines with J gene TRBJ2-7, with 11 bases lining up with TRBD2. This CDR3 is 13 amino acids long. The V segment lost 8 bases and the J segment 3 bases; nucleotides outside the gene matches: 6. Germline loops: CDR1 GTSNPN, CDR2 SVGIG (reference sequence). The CDR3 coding sequence is TGTGCCGTTAGCGGGGGGGCCCACTACGAGCAGTACTTC. Its protein product is CAVSGGAHYEQYF.

This chain joins TRBV6-6 and TRBJ2-7; no clear D. The V end was cut by 2 bases, the J end by 3 bases, with 14 bases between. The CDR3 runs 15 residues. Germline CDR1 MNHNY, CDR2 SVGAGI (reference sequence). The CDR3 DNA follows: TGTGCCAGCAGTTACCCCCAAGATGGGTACTACGAGCAGTACTTC. This gives the protein CASSYPQDGYYEQYF.

Only one count was recorded for this clone. This rearrangement joins TRBV5-4 to TRBJ1-2; D is possibly TRBD1 (6 bases). Trimming took off 4 bases at V and 8 bases at J, with 21 bases between the two ends. Germline assignment: CDR1 SGHNT and CDR2 YYREEE (reference sequence). This CDR3 contains 15 residues. The CDR3 protein is CASSQSKQGRYGYTF. CDR3 coding DNA: TGTGCCAGCAGCCAGAGCAAACAGGGAAGGTACGGCTACACCTTC.

Only one count was recorded for this clone. This chain connects TRBV4-3 to TRBJ2-3, with D possibly matching TRBD2 (5 bases). Between the trimmed V and J ends, which lost 0 bases and 4 bases, there was a span of 17 bases. The CDR3 contains 17 residues. Germline-derived CDR1 and CDR2 are LGHNA and YSLEER. CDR3 nucleotide sequence: TGCGCCAGCAGCCAAGAGTTTGCTGGGATCGGGGCAGATACGCAGTATTTT. Its translation: CASSQEFAGIGADTQYF.

The rearrangement uses TRBV4-2 and TRBJ2-7, with 9 bases that match TRBD2. The ends lost 0 bases at V and 5 bases at J; junction bases unmatched: 14. Germline V lookup: CDR1 LGHNA, CDR2 YNFKEQ. CDR3 length equals 18 residues. For the CDR3, the DNA is TGTGCCAGCAGCCAAGAAGGGGTGGCGGTAGCGGGAGAAGACGAGCAGTACTTC. As protein: CASSQEGVAVAGEDEQYF.

In its sample, this clone was seen once. This rearrangement joins TRBV19 to TRBJ2-1; 7 bases align to TRBD1. With 10 bases clipped from V and 8 bases from J, the junction kept 8 bases outside the gene matches. CDR3 length: 12 residues. The germline gives CDR1 LNHDA, CDR2 SQIVND (reference sequence). CDR3 coding DNA: TGTGCCACTTCGACAGGGCCGCATGAGCAGTTCTTC. Amino acids: CATSTGPHEQFF.

This chain joins TRBV10-3 and TRBJ2-4; D may be TRBD1 (6 bases). Looked up from germline, CDR1 is ENHRY and CDR2 is SYGVKD. The CDR3 loop spans 16 amino acids. V dropped 3 bases and J dropped 1 base, with 13 bases sitting between them. The CDR3 region has the DNA TGTGCCATCAGTGAAGGTTTTCAGGGGGCCAAAAACATTCAGTACTTC. It codes for CAISEGFQGAKNIQYF.

This chain connects TRBV5-4 to TRBJ2-7; TRBD2 agrees at 11 bases. There are 15 residues in the CDR3. Germline V gives CDR1 SGHNT, CDR2 YYREEE (reference sequence). The J segment lost 0 bases and the V segment lost 3 bases, leaving 2 bases of the junction unmatched. The DNA for the CDR3 is TGTGCCAGCAGCTACCTAGCGGGAGGCTCCTACGAGCAGTACTTC. It codes for CASSYLAGGSYEQYF. Supplemented by reference TRBV5-4 and TRBJ2-7, the full variable domain reads ETGVTQSPTHLIKTRGQQVTLRCSSQSGHNTVSWYQQALGQGPQFIFQYYREEENGRGNFPPRFSGLQFPNYSSELNVNALELDDSALYLCASSYLAGGSYEQYFGPGTRLTVT.

CDR3 in amino acids: CAWDLLFGGNQETQYF. CDR3 sequence (DNA): TGTGCCTGGGACCTGCTCTTCGGGGGGAACCAAGAGACCCAGTACTTC. The chain combines TRBV30 with TRBJ2-5, with 7 bases lining up with TRBD2. CDR3 length: 16 residues. Germline V gene data show CDR1 as GTSNPN and CDR2 as SVGIG (reference sequence). The V and J ends lost 5 bases and 0 bases, in that order; junction bases with no gene match: 12.